This T cell receptor (beta chain) was identified in a study of T cells in localized non-small cell lung cancer. Study outcomes and limitations: Longer overall survival accompanied higher blood T cell density. A median of 57 of the top 100 tumor clones appeared in adjacent lung, which was paired and uninvolved.

The CDR3 extends over 15 amino acids. Trimming shortened V by 4 bases and J by 0 bases, and 13 bases separated the two germline ends. Germline V gene lookup returns CDR1 SGHNT and CDR2 YENEEA. Judged by abundance, this clone is medium-sized. Its antigen is unknown. Generated by immunoSEQ multiplex PCR, the TCRdb table keeps only in-frame clones and is missing some. This table has 4,000 or so clones, 25% appearing once. Material: lung tumor tissue, obtained before any cancer treatment. The source is a woman aged 35 to 69 with stage I lung adenocarcinoma. This chain connects TRBV11-3 to TRBJ2-7; no definite D call. This chain's CDR3 is CASSSAAESSYEQYF. The DNA for the CDR3 is TGTGCCAGCAGCTCGGCAGCAGAAAGCTCCTACGAGCAGTACTTC.